This T cell receptor (beta chain) is from a study of blood T cells in healthy people across ages. Findings and caveats of the study: CMV status of donors was unknown, possibly confounding expanded clonotype changes. TCR beta diversity, measured per million T cells, fell in a roughly linear way with age.

Germline assignment: CDR1 DFQATT and CDR2 SNEGSKA (reference sequence). This CDR3 is 16 amino acids long. V shed 0 bases and J 5 bases; nucleotides not matched to a gene: 6. This clonotype appeared a few times. Its antigen is unknown. Healthy Caucasian individuals from Russia aged about 6 to 90 served as donors. Primed by a sample-barcoded 5' primer and a J-beta primer mix, a second PCR proceeded for roughly 7 to 12 cycles. Every cDNA was tagged by a template-switch adaptor with 12 random nucleotides. TCRdb recomputed calls from the 5' RACE reads with MiXCR, one row per CDR3 protein. The data contain about 770,000 distinct CDR3 sequences, under 45% of them singletons.

The sequencing sample was made of blood. The clonotype originates from a man between 60 and 70 years old in good health. The V and J genes are TRBV20-1 and TRBJ2-1; 11 bases are shared with TRBD2. In DNA, the CDR3 is TGCAGTGCTAGAGATCCCGGGACTAGCGGCAACAATGAGCAGTTCTTC. Protein: CSARDPGTSGNNEQFF.